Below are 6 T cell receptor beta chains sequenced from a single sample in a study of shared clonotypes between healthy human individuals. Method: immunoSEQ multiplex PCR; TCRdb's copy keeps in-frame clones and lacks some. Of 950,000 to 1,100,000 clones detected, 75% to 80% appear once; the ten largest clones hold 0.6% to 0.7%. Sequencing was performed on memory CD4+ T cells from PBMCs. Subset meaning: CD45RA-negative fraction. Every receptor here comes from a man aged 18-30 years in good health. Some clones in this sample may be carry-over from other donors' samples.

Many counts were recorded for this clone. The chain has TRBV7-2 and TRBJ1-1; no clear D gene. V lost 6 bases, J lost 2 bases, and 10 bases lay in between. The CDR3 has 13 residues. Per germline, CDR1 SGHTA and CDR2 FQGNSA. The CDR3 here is CASRPGGNTEAFF. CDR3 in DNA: TGTGCCAGCAGGCCAGGTGGAAACACTGAAGCTTTCTTT.

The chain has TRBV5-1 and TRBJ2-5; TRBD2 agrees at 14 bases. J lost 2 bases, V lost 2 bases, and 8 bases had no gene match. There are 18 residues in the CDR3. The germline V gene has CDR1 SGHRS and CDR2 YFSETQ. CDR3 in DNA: TGCGCCAGCAGCTTTGGGACTAGCGGGAGAGTGGGGCAAGAGACCCAGTACTTC. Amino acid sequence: CASSFGTSGRVGQETQYF.

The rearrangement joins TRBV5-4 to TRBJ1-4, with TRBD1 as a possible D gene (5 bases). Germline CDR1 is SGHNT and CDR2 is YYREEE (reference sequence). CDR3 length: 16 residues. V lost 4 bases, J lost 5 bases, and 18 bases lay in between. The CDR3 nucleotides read TGTGCCAGCAGCCCGGGCTTCGGGGCCACCAATGAAAAACTGTTTTTT. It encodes CASSPGFGATNEKLFF. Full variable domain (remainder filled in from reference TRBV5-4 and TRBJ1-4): ETGVTQSPTHLIKTRGQQVTLRCSSQSGHNTVSWYQQALGQGPQFIFQYYREEENGRGNFPPRFSGLQFPNYSSELNVNALELDDSALYLCASSPGFGATNEKLFFGSGTQLSVL.

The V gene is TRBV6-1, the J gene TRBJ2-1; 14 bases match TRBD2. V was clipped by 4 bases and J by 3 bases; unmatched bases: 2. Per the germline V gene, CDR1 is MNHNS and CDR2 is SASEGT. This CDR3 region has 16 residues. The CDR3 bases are TGTGCCAGCAGTGTTGGGACTAGCGGGAGCTACAATGAGCAGTTCTTC. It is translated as CASSVGTSGSYNEQFF.

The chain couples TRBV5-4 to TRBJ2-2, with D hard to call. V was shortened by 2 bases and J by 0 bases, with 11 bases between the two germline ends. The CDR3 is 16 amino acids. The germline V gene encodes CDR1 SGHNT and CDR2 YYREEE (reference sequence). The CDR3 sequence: CASSFPSSANTGELFF. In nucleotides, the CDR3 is TGTGCCAGCAGCTTCCCCTCCTCCGCGAACACCGGGGAGCTGTTTTTT. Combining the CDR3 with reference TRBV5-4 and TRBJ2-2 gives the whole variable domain ETGVTQSPTHLIKTRGQQVTLRCSSQSGHNTVSWYQQALGQGPQFIFQYYREEENGRGNFPPRFSGLQFPNYSSELNVNALELDDSALYLCASSFPSSANTGELFFGEGSRLTVL.

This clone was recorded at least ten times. The CDR3 here is CASSADRDYQPQHF. The CDR3 DNA reads as TGTGCCAGCAGTGCGGACAGAGACTATCAGCCCCAGCATTTT. V usage is TRBV27 and J usage is TRBJ1-5; TRBD1 is a possible D gene (6 bases). Trimming took 5 bases from V and 5 from J, leaving 13 bases between them. Germline lookup yields CDR1 MNHEY and CDR2 SMNVEV (reference sequence). The length of the CDR3 is 14 residues.